Sequencing of this TCR beta chain was carried out in a study of molecular identifiers for immune sequencing clone quantification. At the level of the study: Replicate experiments took RNA from 20,000 or 100,000 naive CD8 cells, divided it five ways and sequenced four.

Study results and caveats: Reportedly, one cell's Jurkat TCR RNA was detected within 1,100,000 naive CD8 cells.

A CD8+CD4-CCR7+CD45RA+ gate was used to sort naive CD8 T cells. The CDR3 length is 14 residues. Germline CDR1 and CDR2: DFQATT and SNEGSKA (reference sequence). V dropped 6 bases and J dropped 3; count of bases not matched to a gene: 4. With listed TCR primers and previously described methods, bulk TCR libraries were prepared. TCRdb used MiXCR to reprocess the PCR reads, holding one entry per CDR3 protein. The sample carries over 600,000 distinct CDR3 sequences, 15% to 20% recorded once. Notes on this clonotype: What it binds is not known.

The sequencing input was naive CD8+ T cells from blood, with Jurkat cell RNA spiked in. Specified subset: FACS-sorted CD8+CD4-CCR7+CD45RA+ naive T cells. The V and J genes are TRBV20-1 and TRBJ2-4, with 11 positions matching TRBD1. This receptor was obtained from a human donor in good health. Some libraries in this study had Jurkat cell RNA spiked in. The CDR3 nucleotides are TGCAGTGCGGGGACAGGGGGATACAAAAACATTCAGTACTTC. It codes for CSAGTGGYKNIQYF.